This TCR beta chain was sequenced in a study of lymphopenia after photon versus proton radiotherapy. On this clone itself: Its matching antigen is unknown.

Study outcomes and limitations: After lymphocyte nadir, photon-treated repertoires showed oligoclonal expansion, especially CD8+ Temra.

Libraries were prepared by immunoSEQ multiplex PCR; TCRdb keeps only in-frame clonotypes and omits some of them. The sample lists about 29,000 clones, approximately 90% occurring once. The CDR3 has 16 amino acids. V was shortened by 5 bases and J by 1 base, with 17 bases between the two germline ends. Germline V lookup: CDR1 SEHNR, CDR2 FQNEAQ (reference sequence). The sequence was collected from a woman aged 55 to 70 with cholangiocarcinoma. Some clones in this sample may be carry-over from other donors' samples. Here the sequenced sample was peripheral blood, taken from a patient treated with proton-based radiotherapy. This sequence joins TRBV7-9 and TRBJ1-1; D is unresolved. CDR3 DNA sequence: TGTGCCAGCAGCCCCCGCGCCGGGGTGTCGAACACTGAAGCTTTCTTT. Its protein is CASSPRAGVSNTEAFF.